The source of this TCR beta chain is a study of CD8 T cells in ankylosing spondylitis. Quantitative 5'-RACE with molecular barcodes produced the TCR beta libraries. TCRdb used MiXCR to reprocess the 5' RACE reads, holding one entry per CDR3 protein. The profile shows about 36,000 distinct CDR3 sequences, around 6.2% of them singletons. The CDR3 runs to 12 residues. V dropped 6 bases and J dropped 4 bases, with 7 bases sitting between them. The germline V gene encodes CDR1 DFQATT and CDR2 SNEGSKA (reference sequence). A remark on this clonotype: The target antigen is unknown.

Study-level results: Disease-linked clones reportedly showed significant enrichment in matched ankylosing spondylitis synovial fluid.

The source material was blood, either unsorted or a sorted T cell fraction (not recorded which). The rearrangement joins TRBV20-1 to TRBJ2-6; D remains ambiguous. This TCR derives from a male donor with ankylosing spondylitis or in good health (not recorded which). The chain's CDR3 is CSATAGANVLTF. The CDR3 coding sequence is TGCAGTGCCACCGCCGGGGCCAACGTCCTGACTTTC.